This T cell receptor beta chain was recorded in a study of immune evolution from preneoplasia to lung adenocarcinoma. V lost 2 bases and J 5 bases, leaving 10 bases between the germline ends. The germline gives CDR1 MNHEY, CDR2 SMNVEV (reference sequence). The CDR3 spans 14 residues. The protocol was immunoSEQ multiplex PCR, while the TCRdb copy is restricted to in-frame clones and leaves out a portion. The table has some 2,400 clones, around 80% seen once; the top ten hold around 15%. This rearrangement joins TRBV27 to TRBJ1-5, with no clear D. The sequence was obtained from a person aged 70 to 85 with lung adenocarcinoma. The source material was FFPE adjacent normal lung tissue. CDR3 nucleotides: TGTGCCAGCAGTTTAGACGGGCCTTATCAGCCCCAGCATTTT. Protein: CASSLDGPYQPQHF.